This TCR beta chain stems from a study of identical twins. TCRdb ran MiXCR on the 5' RACE reads and lists one entry per CDR3 protein. The repertoire holds a few hundred thousand distinct CDR3 sequences, about 8% seen once, with approximately 3% in the top ten. This clonotype was recorded a few times. Its antigen is unidentified. The study's findings and limits: For out-of-frame beta sequences, excess twin sharing was weaker.

This sample was also put to use in a study of yellow fever vaccine responses in identical twins.

The sample consisted of CD8+ T cells sorted from blood. This clonotype was sampled from a woman in her late teens or twenties in good health.

CDR3 nucleotides: TGCAGCGTTGTTAGGGACAGGGATCCTAGACCCTACGAGCAGTACTTC. Protein: CSVVRDRDPRPYEQYF. The chain combines TRBV29-1 with TRBJ2-7, with 9 bases lining up with TRBD1. The junction had 12 bases not matched to a gene; V was cut back by 4 bases and J by 2 bases. Germline CDR1 SQVTM, CDR2 ANQGSEA. The CDR3 covers 16 residues.